Shown below are 4 T cell receptor beta chains from a single sample sequenced in a study of control samples from healthy donors and cancer patients (dated by TCRdb to 2018 to 2021). The method was the immunoSEQ multiplex PCR assay. The immuneACCESS repertoire file appears here via TCRdb, limited to in-frame rearrangements. These files lack a portion of the clones; in checked studies, under half of the deficit traces to unresolved V genes, and the cause of the others is not known. This sample has hundreds of thousands of clones in its table, and about 93% of those were observed once. The top ten hold 5.5% to 8% of the sample. Input material: PBMCs. Every receptor here comes from a middle-aged man with head and neck cancer.

The rearrangement links TRBV3-1 (or the pseudogene TRBV3-2) to TRBJ1-4; D not certain. The CDR3 loop spans 11 amino acids. V lost 1 base to trimming and J lost 8 bases, with 2 bases between them. The germline gives CDR1 LGHDT, CDR2 YNNKEL (reference sequence). The CDR3 reads CASSQAEKLFF. The CDR3 nucleotides are TGTGCCAGCAGCCAAGCCGAAAAACTGTTTTTT.

The chain carries TRBV7-9 and TRBJ2-7; 8 bases fit TRBD1. With V trimmed by 1 base and J by 2 bases, 7 bases remained unmatched. The germline V gene encodes CDR1 SEHNR and CDR2 FQNEAQ (reference sequence). CDR3 length: 16 amino acids. The chain's CDR3 is CASSLDLIQGAYEQYF. Here the CDR3 DNA reads TGTGCCAGCAGCTTAGATCTCATACAGGGGGCCTACGAGCAGTACTTC.

The table lists this clone with a count of one. This chain connects TRBV5-4 to TRBJ1-1; D unclear. The CDR3 loop spans 15 amino acids. Germline CDR1 is SGHNT and CDR2 is YYREEE (reference sequence). V shed 0 bases and J shed 5 bases, with 14 bases lying between them. This chain's CDR3 is CASSLAGLAATEAFF. CDR3 coding DNA: TGTGCCAGCAGCTTGGCGGGGTTGGCGGCGACTGAAGCTTTCTTT.

A remark on this clone: At the DNA level, this CDR3 is encoded by other sequences in the same sample as well. The genes are TRBV27 and TRBJ1-1, with D possibly matching TRBD1 (6 bases). There are 13 residues in the CDR3. Germline values: CDR1 MNHEY, CDR2 SMNVEV (reference sequence). V lost 5 bases and J lost 4, with 11 bases in between. CDR3 in amino acids: CASSTRGGTEAFF. In nucleotides, the CDR3 is TGTGCCAGCAGTACAAGGGGGGGCACTGAAGCTTTCTTT.